One sample yielded the 27 T cell receptor beta chains listed below, sequenced in a study of blood T cell repertoires in COVID-19. Sequencing used immunoSEQ multiplex PCR; TCRdb keeps in-frame clones, though not all of them. The data hold approximately 140,000 clones, with 88% observed a single time. Sample: peripheral blood. The receptors originated from an older woman with acute or convalescent COVID-19.

This chain joins TRBV5-1 and TRBJ2-1; D is ambiguous. Trimming left V 4 bases short and J 4 bases short, with 9 bases between. Germline CDR1 SGHRS, CDR2 YFSETQ. This CDR3 spans 13 amino acids. CDR3 protein: CASSLEPYNEQFF. DNA for the CDR3: TGCGCCAGCAGCCTAGAACCGTACAATGAGCAGTTCTTC.

The rearrangement joins TRBV9 to TRBJ2-1; TRBD2 aligns across 15 bases. The CDR3 runs to 15 residues. The V segment lost 3 bases and the J segment 8 bases; nucleotides outside the gene matches: 3. Germline V gives CDR1 SGDLS, CDR2 YYNGEE. CDR3 region: CASSEGLAGGYEQFF. DNA of the CDR3: TGTGCCAGCAGCGAGGGACTAGCGGGGGGATATGAGCAGTTCTTC.

CDR3 DNA: TGCAGCGTTGATAGTACGGGGGATGCTGAAGCTTTCTTT. Translated, it gives CSVDSTGDAEAFF. The V call is TRBV29-1, the J call TRBJ1-1, with D possibly TRBD1 on 5 matching bases. Germline lookup yields CDR1 SQVTM and CDR2 ANQGSEA. V was clipped by 3 bases and J by 6 bases, with 14 bases between them. The CDR3 has 13 residues.

The rearrangement joins TRBV5-6 to TRBJ1-2; 7 nucleotides agree with TRBD1. CDR1 SGHDT and CDR2 YYEEEE come from the germline V gene. There are 17 residues in the CDR3. The trim removed 3 bases at V and 7 bases at J, leaving 18 bases unmatched. CDR3 DNA: TGTGCCAGCAGCTCAGTCTATGTGACAGGGCCCGAGAGTGGCTACACCTTC. Its protein product is CASSSVYVTGPESGYTF.

This chain joins TRBV29-1 and TRBJ1-2; no definite D call. The V and J ends lost 5 bases and 5 bases respectively, with 12 bases between them. Germline V gives CDR1 SQVTM, CDR2 ANQGSEA. The CDR3 runs 12 residues. Here the CDR3 reads CSVKREAYGYTF. In DNA, the CDR3 is TGCAGCGTTAAGAGGGAGGCTTATGGCTACACCTTC. The whole variable domain, remainder taken from reference TRBV29-1 and TRBJ1-2, is SAVISQKPSRDICQRGTSLTIQCQVDSQVTMMFWYRQQPGQSLTLIATANQGSEATYESGFVIDKFPISRPNLTFSTLTVSNMSPEDSSIYLCSVKREAYGYTFGSGTRLTVV.

The chain joins TRBV4-3 to TRBJ2-7; 8 bases map to TRBD1. The germline gives CDR1 LGHNA, CDR2 YSLEER. With 0 bases clipped from V and 2 bases from J, the junction kept 3 bases outside the gene matches. This CDR3 region has 15 residues. CDR3 coding DNA: TGCGCCAGCAGCCAAGATTTGGGACAGGCCTACGAGCAGTACTTC. Translation: CASSQDLGQAYEQYF.

This chain joins TRBV9 and TRBJ2-1; D not resolved. The CDR3 extends over 13 amino acids. The V gene lost 0 bases and the J gene lost 7 bases, with 8 bases spanning the gap. Looked up from germline, CDR1 is SGDLS and CDR2 is YYNGEE. The CDR3 region is CASSVGNSNEQFF. DNA of the CDR3: TGTGCCAGCAGCGTAGGGAACAGTAATGAGCAGTTCTTC.

There are a few counts of this clone. V usage is TRBV2 and J usage is TRBJ1-5; D unclear. V lost 7 bases and J 6 bases, leaving 16 bases between the germline ends. Germline values: CDR1 SNHLY, CDR2 FYNNEI. This CDR3 contains 14 residues. As DNA, the CDR3 is TGTGCCAGCAACGCTGGGAGGACGATTCAGCCCCAGCATTTT. Its protein is CASNAGRTIQPQHF. Looking up the rest from reference TRBV2 and TRBJ1-5 gives the full variable domain: EPEVTQTPSHQVTQMGQEVILRCVPISNHLYFYWYRQILGQKVEFLVSFYNNEISEKSEIFDDQFSVERPDGSNFTLKIRSTKLEDSAMYFCASNAGRTIQPQHFGDGTRLSIL.

In its sample, this clone was seen a few times. The rearrangement uses TRBV7-9 and TRBJ1-1; 7 bases are a match to TRBD1. Germline V gives CDR1 SEHNR, CDR2 FQNEAQ (reference sequence). J was trimmed by 5 bases and V by 0 bases; bases with no gene match: 18. The CDR3 consists of 19 residues. CDR3 amino acids: CASSLASYRGRLDSTEAFF. Written as DNA, the CDR3 is TGTGCCAGCAGCTTAGCCTCCTACAGGGGTCGGTTGGATTCAACTGAAGCTTTCTTT.

V is TRBV7-7 and J is TRBJ2-2; D is possibly TRBD2 (6 bases). This CDR3 is built from 16 residues. CDR1 is SSHAT and CDR2 is FNYEAQ in the germline V gene (reference sequence). The CDR3 reads CAGPTGLHPNTGELFF. CDR3 DNA: TGTGCTGGCCCTACGGGACTCCATCCGAACACCGGGGAGCTGTTTTTT.

The chain uses TRBV29-1 and TRBJ2-3; 8 bases fit TRBD1. The CDR3 runs 13 residues. The germline V gene has CDR1 SQVTM and CDR2 ANQGSEA. The V and J ends lost 7 bases and 1 base, in that order; junction bases with no gene match: 4. The CDR3 here is CSAETGGTDTQYF. Written as DNA, the CDR3 is TGCAGCGCCGAGACAGGGGGCACAGATACGCAGTATTTT.

This clone was seen a few times. The chain joins TRBV11-1 to TRBJ1-1; D remains unclear. The V and J ends lost 5 bases and 1 base respectively, with 11 bases between them. The germline V gene has CDR1 SGHAT and CDR2 FQDESV (reference sequence). The CDR3 consists of 14 residues. Here the CDR3 DNA reads TGTGCCAGCAGCCCCGGACGGGGGAACACTGAAGCTTTCTTT. Translating it yields CASSPGRGNTEAFF.

The chain carries TRBV9 and TRBJ2-4, with TRBD1 matching over 11 bases. With 4 bases clipped from V and 0 bases from J, the junction kept 9 bases outside the gene matches. The CDR3 contains 18 residues. Germline V gene lookup returns CDR1 SGDLS and CDR2 YYNGEE. CDR3 residues: CASSPRTGGPLAKNIQYF. Written as DNA, the CDR3 is TGTGCCAGCAGCCCCAGGACAGGGGGCCCGCTAGCCAAAAACATTCAGTACTTC.

V usage is TRBV7-3 and J usage is TRBJ2-1; D may be TRBD1 (5 bases). Germline V gene lookup returns CDR1 SGHTA and CDR2 FQGTGA. Trimming pared 1 base from V and 6 bases from J, leaving 7 bases between. The CDR3 length is 13 residues. In nucleotides, the CDR3 is TGTGCCAGCAGCTTAAGCGACAGCAATGAGCAGTTCTTC. Translating gives CASSLSDSNEQFF.

The chain uses TRBV9 and TRBJ1-4; TRBD1 is a possible D gene (5 bases). The CDR3 sequence is 15 residues long. Germline CDR1 is SGDLS and CDR2 is YYNGEE. With 2 bases removed from V and 8 bases from J, the gap between germline ends came to 16 bases. This CDR3 is CASSVGGGDGEKLFF. CDR3 nucleotide sequence: TGTGCCAGCAGCGTTGGGGGAGGGGATGGGGAAAAACTGTTTTTT.

This clone occurred a few times. The chain is built from TRBV28 and TRBJ1-2, with TRBD1 matching over 11 bases. The CDR3 extends over 15 amino acids. Trimming removed 5 bases from V and 4 bases from J; junction bases left unmatched: 6. In germline, CDR1 is MDHEN, CDR2 SYDVKM. The CDR3 sequence is CASSPPGQGVYGYTF. DNA of the CDR3: TGTGCCAGCAGTCCACCGGGACAGGGGGTCTATGGCTACACCTTC.

The rearrangement joins TRBV4-1 to TRBJ1-2; no clear D. CDR3 length: 14 residues. Germline CDR1 MGHRA, CDR2 YSYEKL. The V end was cut by 4 bases, the J end by 2 bases, with 11 bases between. In DNA, the CDR3 is TGCGCCAGCAGCCTCGGTGACTCAAACTATGGCTACACCTTC. Its translation: CASSLGDSNYGYTF.

The chain has TRBV5-1 and TRBJ2-3; 9 bases map to TRBD1. The length of the CDR3 is 15 residues. In germline, CDR1 is SGHRS, CDR2 YFSETQ. V was pared by 6 bases and J by 4 bases, with 9 bases of the junction left unmatched. The DNA of the CDR3 is TGCGCCAGCAACCAGGGGGACAGGGCGTCAGATACGCAGTATTTT. Amino acid sequence: CASNQGDRASDTQYF.

This chain links TRBV7-3 with TRBJ2-1, with 9 nucleotides matching TRBD1. Germline V lookup: CDR1 SGHTA, CDR2 FQGTGA. The CDR3 contains 16 residues. V gave up 5 bases and J gave up 10 bases; unmatched junction bases: 15. The CDR3 loop reads CASSPGSGTGMNEQFF. The CDR3 DNA sequence: TGTGCCAGCAGCCCGGGATCCGGGACAGGGATGAACGAGCAGTTCTTC.

This clone was observed a few times. The CDR3 sequence: CASSKQRNPGNTIYF. The DNA of the CDR3 is TGTGCCAGCAGTAAGCAGCGAAATCCTGGAAACACCATATATTTT. The V gene is TRBV7-2, the J gene TRBJ1-3, with D unresolved. The ends were cut back, 6 bases at V and 2 bases at J, with 14 bases in the middle. This CDR3 contains 15 residues. The germline V gene has CDR1 SGHTA and CDR2 FQGNSA.

This clone appeared a single time. The rearrangement joins TRBV6-6 to TRBJ1-5, with 10 bases aligning to TRBD1. The CDR3 is made up of 16 amino acids. The ends lost 3 bases at V and 5 bases at J; junction bases unmatched: 7. CDR1 is MNHNY, CDR2 SVGAGI, per germline (reference sequence). DNA of the CDR3: TGTGCCAGCAGTTATGGGACAGGGGTTCAGGATCAGCCCCAGCATTTT. Translation gives CASSYGTGVQDQPQHF.

J is TRBJ2-1 and V is TRBV7-2; possibly TRBD1 for D (5 bases). The ends were cut back, 7 bases at V and 7 bases at J, with 14 bases in the middle. CDR1 and CDR2 from the germline V gene are SGHTA and FQGNSA. This CDR3 comprises 13 residues. The CDR3 is CASTGRNTNEQFF. The CDR3 DNA reads as TGTGCCAGCACAGGGCGAAATACGAATGAGCAGTTCTTC.

With respect to this clone: Other DNA sequences in the same sample also yield this CDR3. The V gene is TRBV5-1, the J gene TRBJ2-5; D remains ambiguous. Germline V gene sequence: CDR1 SGHRS, CDR2 YFSETQ. Between the trimmed V and J ends, which lost 0 bases and 5 bases, there was a span of 5 bases. The CDR3 extends over 12 amino acids. CDR3 bases: TGCGCCAGCAGCTTGGCCGGGGAGACCCAGTACTTC. It specifies CASSLAGETQYF.

The chain has TRBV28 and TRBJ2-7; 7 bases fit TRBD1. The V gene's germline CDR1 is MDHEN and CDR2 SYDVKM. Losses at the gene ends were 3 bases for V and 2 bases for J; bases not matched to a gene: 4. The CDR3 spans 14 residues. This chain's CDR3 is CASSFRQGAYEQYF. The CDR3 bases are TGTGCCAGCAGTTTTCGACAGGGCGCCTACGAGCAGTACTTC. Variable domain in full (rest from reference TRBV28 and TRBJ2-7): DVKVTQSSRYLVKRTGEKVFLECVQDMDHENMFWYRQDPGLGLRLIYFSYDVKMKEKGDIPEGYSVSREKKERFSLILESASTNQTSMYLCASSFRQGAYEQYFGPGTRLTVT.

The CDR3 region is CASSLTEIVGPQHF. In DNA form, the CDR3 reads TGTGCCAGCAGCTTGACGGAGATCGTTGGGCCCCAGCATTTT. The chain is built from TRBV5-5 and TRBJ1-5; unclear D gene. Germline V gene sequence: CDR1 SGHKS, CDR2 YYEKEE (reference sequence). The CDR3 is made up of 14 amino acids. Trimming took off 1 base at V and 9 bases at J, with 14 bases between the two ends.

The chain combines TRBV2 with TRBJ1-4; D is unresolved. This CDR3 comprises 15 residues. Germline V gene sequence: CDR1 SNHLY, CDR2 FYNNEI. V was pared by 6 bases and J by 4 bases, with 15 bases between. Here the CDR3 DNA reads TGTGCCAGCAGGGATGTACACGGGATTAATGAAAAACTGTTTTTT. The encoded protein is CASRDVHGINEKLFF.

The chain carries TRBV6-1 and TRBJ2-7; D is unclear. Trimming took 1 base from V and 0 from J, leaving 10 bases between them. There are 15 residues in the CDR3. Germline CDR1 reads MNHNS; CDR2 reads SASEGT. The CDR3 loop reads CASSEERPLSYEQYF. Written as DNA, the CDR3 is TGTGCCAGCAGTGAAGAGAGGCCCCTCTCCTACGAGCAGTACTTC.